This T cell receptor (beta chain) was obtained from a study of T cells expressing NK-cell markers. Study-wide background: Underlying the TCR beta repertoires were sorted CD3+CD56+NKG2C+, CD3+CD56+NKG2C- and CD3+CD56-NKG2C+ T cells. One of the eight sequenced donors was seronegative, whereas the other seven were HCMV-seropositive. Broader study findings: The dominant NKG2C+ clonotypes represented 1.0-7.0% of CD8+ T cells in six donors.

The CDR3 spans 17 residues. Comment on this clonotype: The antigen remains undetermined.

TCR beta cDNA was generated via 5'RACE template switching incorporating UMIs. TCRdb re-analyzed the 5' RACE reads; it lists each CDR3 protein once, without DNA. The sample has over 350,000 distinct CDR3 sequences. This chain connects TRBV12-3 or TRBV12-4 to TRBJ1-3; TCRdb's assignment of TRBD1 cannot be checked, as there is no DNA. The receptor comes from a woman in her 50s in good health. The sample comprised blood T cells: a sorted CD56 or NKG2C T cell subset, CD4+ or CD8+ T cells, or bulk PBMC T cells (not recorded which). The CDR3 region is CASSHRDRWDSGNTIYF.